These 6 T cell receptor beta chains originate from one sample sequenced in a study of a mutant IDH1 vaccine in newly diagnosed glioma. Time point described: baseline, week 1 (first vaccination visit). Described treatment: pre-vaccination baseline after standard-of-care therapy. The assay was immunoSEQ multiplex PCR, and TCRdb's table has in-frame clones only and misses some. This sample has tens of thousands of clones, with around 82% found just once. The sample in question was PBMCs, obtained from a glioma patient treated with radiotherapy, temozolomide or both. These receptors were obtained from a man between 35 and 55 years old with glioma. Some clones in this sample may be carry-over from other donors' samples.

The CDR3 spells CSVRGLTYEQYF. CDR3 sequence (DNA): TGCAGCGTTCGGGGGCTAACCTACGAGCAGTACTTC. The chain joins TRBV29-1 to TRBJ2-7; D may be TRBD1 or TRBD2 (6 bases each). This CDR3 comprises 12 residues. From germline, CDR1 is SQVTM and CDR2 ANQGSEA. Trimming pared 5 bases from V and 2 bases from J, leaving 10 bases between.

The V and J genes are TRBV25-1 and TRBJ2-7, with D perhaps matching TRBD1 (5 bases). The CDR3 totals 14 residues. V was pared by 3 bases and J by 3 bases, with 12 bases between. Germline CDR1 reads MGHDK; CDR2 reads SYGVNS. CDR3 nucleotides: TGTGCCAGCAGTGATAGGGCAGGGCGCTACGAGCAGTACTTC. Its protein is CASSDRAGRYEQYF.

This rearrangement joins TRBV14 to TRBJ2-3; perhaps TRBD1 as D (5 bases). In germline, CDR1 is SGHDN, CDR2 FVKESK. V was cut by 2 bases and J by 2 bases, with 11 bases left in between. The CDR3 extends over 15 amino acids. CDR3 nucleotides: TGTGCCAGCAGCCAATCACGACAGCCCACAGATACGCAGTATTTT. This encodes CASSQSRQPTDTQYF.

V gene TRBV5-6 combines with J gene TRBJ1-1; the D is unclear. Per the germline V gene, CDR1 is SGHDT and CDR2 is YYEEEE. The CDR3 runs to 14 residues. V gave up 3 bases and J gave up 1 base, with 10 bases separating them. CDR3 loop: CASSSDGPNTEAFF. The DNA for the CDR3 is TGTGCCAGCAGCTCGGACGGACCGAACACTGAAGCTTTCTTT.

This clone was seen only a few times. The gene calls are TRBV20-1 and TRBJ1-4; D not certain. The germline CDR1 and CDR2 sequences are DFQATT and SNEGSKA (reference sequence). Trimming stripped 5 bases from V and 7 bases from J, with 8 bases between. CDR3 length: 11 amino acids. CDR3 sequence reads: CSAWGSEKLFF. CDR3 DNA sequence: TGCAGTGCTTGGGGTAGTGAAAAACTGTTTTTT.

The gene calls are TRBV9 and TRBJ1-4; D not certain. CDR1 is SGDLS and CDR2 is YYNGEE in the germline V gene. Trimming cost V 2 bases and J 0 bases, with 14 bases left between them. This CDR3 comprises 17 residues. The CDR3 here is CASSVGFDRSTNEKLFF. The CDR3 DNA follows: TGTGCCAGCAGCGTGGGTTTCGACCGTTCAACTAATGAAAAACTGTTTTTT. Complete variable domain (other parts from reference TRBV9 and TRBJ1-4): DSGVTQTPKHLITATGQRVTLRCSPRSGDLSVYWYQQSLDQGLQFLIQYYNGEERAKGNILERFSAQQFPDLHSELNLSSLELGDSALYFCASSVGFDRSTNEKLFFGSGTQLSVL.